What follows are 21 T cell receptor beta chains derived from one specimen sequenced in a study of blood T cell repertoires in COVID-19. Produced via immunoSEQ multiplex PCR; TCRdb's table is partial and in-frame only. The table includes 35,000 to 50,000 clones, approximately 82% detected once. The sequencing input was peripheral blood. These TCRs come from a woman older than 75 with acute or convalescent COVID-19.

V gene TRBV27 combines with J gene TRBJ2-5; tentatively, D is TRBD2 (5 bases). The CDR3 has 14 residues. V was pared by 3 bases and J by 0 bases, with 8 bases between. CDR1 and CDR2 from the germline V gene are MNHEY and SMNVEV (reference sequence). CDR3 DNA sequence: TGTGCCAGCAGTTTTTGGGGAGACCAAGAGACCCAGTACTTC. Its protein is CASSFWGDQETQYF.

The chain is built from TRBV7-2 and TRBJ2-3; 7 bases are a match to TRBD2. Germline V gene lookup returns CDR1 SGHTA and CDR2 FQGNSA. The CDR3 contains 14 residues. V lost 3 bases, J lost 0 bases, and 0 bases stayed unmatched. The CDR3 region has the DNA TGTGCCAGCAGCTTGGGACTAAGCACAGATACGCAGTATTTT. Its translation: CASSLGLSTDTQYF. Based on the CDR3 plus reference TRBV7-2 and TRBJ2-3, the full variable domain is GAGVSQSPSNKVTEKGKDVELRCDPISGHTALYWYRQSLGQGLEFLIYFQGNSAPDKSGLPSDRFSAERTGGSVSTLTIQRTQQEDSAVYLCASSLGLSTDTQYFGPGTRLTVL.

This chain joins TRBV27 and TRBJ1-6; D not resolved. V was trimmed by 1 base and J by 13 bases, leaving 8 bases between them. The CDR3 sequence is 12 residues long. The germline CDR1 and CDR2 sequences are MNHEY and SMNVEV (reference sequence). The CDR3 spells CASSLLPGPLHF. The CDR3 DNA follows: TGTGCCAGCAGTTTATTGCCTGGCCCCCTCCACTTT.

The V gene is TRBV12-3 or TRBV12-4, the J gene TRBJ1-1; the D is unclear. CDR3 length: 13 residues. Trimming stripped 3 bases from V and 1 base from J, with 6 bases between. The CDR3 DNA reads as TGTGCCAGCAGTTTGGGCCGGAACACTGAAGCTTTCTTT. Residues: CASSLGRNTEAFF.

V is TRBV6-6 and J is TRBJ1-1, with D possibly being TRBD1 (6 bases). The germline V and J ends were trimmed by 5 bases and 8 bases, with 12 bases remaining between them. The length of the CDR3 is 12 residues. The germline CDR1 and CDR2 sequences are MNHNY and SVGAGI (reference sequence). CDR3 sequence (DNA): TGTGCCAGCAGTGGGACATTTCAAGAAGCTTTCTTT. It encodes CASSGTFQEAFF.

The V gene is TRBV30, the J gene TRBJ2-5; TRBD1 agrees at 8 bases. CDR1 is GTSNPN and CDR2 is SVGIG in the germline V gene (reference sequence). CDR3 size: 17 residues. The J segment lost 0 bases and the V segment lost 1 base, leaving 10 bases of the junction unmatched. This chain's CDR3 is CAWSEGGTGQYQETQYF. CDR3 sequence (DNA): TGTGCCTGGAGTGAAGGGGGGACAGGACAGTACCAAGAGACCCAGTACTTC.

This chain uses TRBV12-5 with TRBJ1-3; D is undetermined. CDR3 length: 13 residues. Germline V lookup: CDR1 LGHNT, CDR2 FRNRAP. Trimming removed 5 bases at V and 1 base at J, with 6 bases between. CDR3 residues: CASGVHSGNTIYF. The DNA of the CDR3 is TGTGCTAGTGGTGTACATTCTGGAAACACCATATATTTT.

On this clone itself: One junction end does not reproduce the germline sequence, and a read error may be involved. DNA of the CDR3: TGTGCTAGCAGCCCAGGGACTATACACACCGGGGAGCTGTTTTTT. As protein: CASSPGTIHTGELFF. J is TRBJ2-2 and V is TRBV7-7, with 7 nucleotides matching TRBD2. The germline V gene has CDR1 SSHAT and CDR2 FNYEAQ (reference sequence). The CDR3 is 15 amino acids.

The V gene is TRBV7-2, the J gene TRBJ2-5; TRBD1 aligns across 7 bases. Germline CDR1 and CDR2: SGHTA and FQGNSA. This CDR3 comprises 13 residues. Losses at the gene ends were 1 base for V and 4 bases for J; bases not matched to a gene: 0. CDR3: CASSLDRGETQYF. The DNA of the CDR3 is TGTGCCAGCAGCTTAGACAGGGGAGAGACCCAGTACTTC. The full variable domain, with the rest looked up from reference TRBV7-2 and TRBJ2-5, is GAGVSQSPSNKVTEKGKDVELRCDPISGHTALYWYRQSLGQGLEFLIYFQGNSAPDKSGLPSDRFSAERTGGSVSTLTIQRTQQEDSAVYLCASSLDRGETQYFGPGTRLLVL.

The chain joins TRBV9 to TRBJ1-1; D perhaps matches TRBD1 (6 bases). From germline, CDR1 is SGDLS and CDR2 YYNGEE. The CDR3 is made up of 13 amino acids. Trimming shortened V by 3 bases and J by 5 bases, and 11 bases separated the two germline ends. This chain's CDR3 is CASSATGSTEAFF. DNA of the CDR3: TGTGCCAGCAGCGCTACAGGGTCAACTGAAGCTTTCTTT.

This chain links TRBV5-5 with TRBJ2-2; the match to TRBD1 covers 7 bases. With 4 bases clipped from V and 6 bases from J, the junction kept 6 bases outside the gene matches. This CDR3 has 14 amino acids. Germline lookup yields CDR1 SGHKS and CDR2 YYEKEE (reference sequence). Here the CDR3 DNA reads TGTGCCAGCAGCCGGGGACAGCTACCCGGGGAGCTGTTTTTT. Amino acids: CASSRGQLPGELFF.

The chain recombines TRBV3-1 (or the pseudogene TRBV3-2) with TRBJ1-1; tentative D call: TRBD1 (6 bases). The CDR3 contains 15 residues. Germline CDR1 reads LGHDT; CDR2 reads YNNKEL (reference sequence). Trimming removed 4 bases at V and 1 base at J, with 13 bases between. The DNA for the CDR3 is TGTGCCAGCAGCCCCCCGGGACACGGGAACACTGAAGCTTTCTTT. Translation: CASSPPGHGNTEAFF.

The chain is built from TRBV10-3 and TRBJ1-3; D not resolved. Looked up from germline, CDR1 is ENHRY and CDR2 is SYGVKD. Trimming pared 6 bases from V and 0 bases from J, leaving 9 bases between. The CDR3 loop spans 14 amino acids. The CDR3 protein is CAIRPADSGNTIYF. The CDR3 region has the DNA TGTGCCATCAGGCCCGCGGACTCTGGAAACACCATATATTTT.

This chain connects TRBV6-2 or TRBV6-3 to TRBJ1-1; no firm D call. Per the germline V gene, CDR1 is MNHEY and CDR2 is SVGEGT. V shed 6 bases and J shed 4 bases, with 21 bases lying between them. This CDR3 is 16 amino acids long. Here the CDR3 DNA reads TGTGCCAGCAGCCCCGCAGGCACCGGGGAATTCACTGAAGCTTTCTTT. Its protein product is CASSPAGTGEFTEAFF.

The V call is TRBV5-1, the J call TRBJ1-4; D is unclear. There are 15 residues in the CDR3. The V and J ends lost 1 base and 8 bases respectively, with 15 bases between them. Germline values: CDR1 SGHRS, CDR2 YFSETQ. The CDR3 sequence is CASSLTRDGGEKLFF. CDR3 in DNA: TGCGCCAGCAGCTTGACACGGGATGGAGGAGAAAAACTGTTTTTT.

The chain links TRBV5-4 to TRBJ1-2, with D possibly matching TRBD1 (6 bases). Trimming cost V 1 base and J 0 bases, with 7 bases left between them. The CDR3 spans 14 residues. Germline V gives CDR1 SGHNT, CDR2 YYREEE (reference sequence). This chain's CDR3 is CASSLTGTNYGYTF. CDR3 sequence (DNA): TGTGCCAGCAGCTTGACAGGGACTAACTATGGCTACACCTTC.

The rearrangement links TRBV3-1 (or the pseudogene TRBV3-2) to TRBJ1-2; 8 bases are shared with TRBD1. Germline V lookup: CDR1 LGHDT, CDR2 YNNKEL (reference sequence). This CDR3 is built from 15 residues. J lost 5 bases, V lost 6 bases, and 11 bases had no gene match. CDR3 DNA: TGTGCCAGCAGGGGGGGGACAGGCCAAGGGTATGGCTACACCTTC. This codes for CASRGGTGQGYGYTF.

The sample holds many counts of this clone. V and J are TRBV5-1 and TRBJ2-2, with 12 positions matching TRBD1. CDR3 length: 18 residues. V dropped 4 bases and J dropped 7; count of bases not matched to a gene: 14. Germline assignment: CDR1 SGHRS and CDR2 YFSETQ. CDR3 nucleotide sequence: TGCGCCAGCAGCCGGAGCCTAGGGACAGGGGGCGAAGGCGGGGAGCTGTTTTTT. This gives the protein CASSRSLGTGGEGGELFF.

V usage is TRBV5-1 and J usage is TRBJ1-5; D unresolved. Trimming took off 4 bases at V and 2 bases at J, with 10 bases between the two ends. In germline, CDR1 is SGHRS, CDR2 YFSETQ. The CDR3 covers 14 residues. The CDR3 loop reads CASSLDGGNQPQHF. CDR3 in DNA: TGCGCCAGCAGCCTGGACGGTGGCAATCAGCCCCAGCATTTT.

Concerning this clone: Other DNA sequences from this sample encode an identical CDR3 as well. The rearrangement joins TRBV7-2 to TRBJ1-1; no definite D call. This CDR3 spans 13 amino acids. Germline V gives CDR1 SGHTA, CDR2 FQGNSA. V lost 2 bases and J lost 2, with 6 bases in between. DNA for the CDR3: TGTGCCAGCAGCTTAACAGAAAACACTGAAGCTTTCTTT. Protein: CASSLTENTEAFF.

The gene calls are TRBV6-2 or TRBV6-3 and TRBJ2-7; D possibly corresponds to TRBD2 (5 bases). The germline V gene has CDR1 MNHEY and CDR2 SVGEGT. CDR3 length: 15 residues. V lost 2 bases and J 5 bases, leaving 16 bases between the germline ends. The CDR3 loop reads CASSYGEPWVDEQYF. The CDR3 nucleotides are TGTGCCAGCAGTTACGGGGAGCCTTGGGTCGACGAGCAGTACTTC.